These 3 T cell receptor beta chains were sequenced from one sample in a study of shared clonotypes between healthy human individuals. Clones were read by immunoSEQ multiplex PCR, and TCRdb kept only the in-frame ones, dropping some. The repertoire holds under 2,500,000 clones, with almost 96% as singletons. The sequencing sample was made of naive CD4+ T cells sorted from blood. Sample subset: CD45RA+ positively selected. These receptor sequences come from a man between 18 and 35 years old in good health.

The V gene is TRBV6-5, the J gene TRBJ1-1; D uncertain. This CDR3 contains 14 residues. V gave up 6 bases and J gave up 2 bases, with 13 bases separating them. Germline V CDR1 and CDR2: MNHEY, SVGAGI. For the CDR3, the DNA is TGTGCCAGCAGCCGAATCGGGAGCAACACTGAAGCTTTCTTT. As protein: CASSRIGSNTEAFF.

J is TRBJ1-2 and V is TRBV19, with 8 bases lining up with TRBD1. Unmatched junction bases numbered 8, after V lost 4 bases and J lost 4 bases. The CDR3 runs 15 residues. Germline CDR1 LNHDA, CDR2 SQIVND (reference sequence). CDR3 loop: CASSNAGTGIYGYTF. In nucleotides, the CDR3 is TGTGCCAGTAGTAACGCCGGGACAGGTATCTATGGCTACACCTTC. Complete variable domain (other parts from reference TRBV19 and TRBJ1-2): DGGITQSPKYLFRKEGQNVTLSCEQNLNHDAMYWYRQDPGQGLRLIYYSQIVNDFQKGDIAEGYSVSREKKESFPLTVTSAQKNPTAFYLCASSNAGTGIYGYTFGSGTRLTVV.

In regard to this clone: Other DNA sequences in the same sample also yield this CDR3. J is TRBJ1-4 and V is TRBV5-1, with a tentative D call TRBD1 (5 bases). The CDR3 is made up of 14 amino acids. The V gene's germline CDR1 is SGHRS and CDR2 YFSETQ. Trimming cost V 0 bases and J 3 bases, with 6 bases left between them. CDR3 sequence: CASSLGGSNEKLFF. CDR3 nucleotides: TGCGCCAGCAGCTTGGGGGGGTCTAATGAAAAACTGTTTTTT.